The present T cell receptor (beta chain) was sequenced within a study of blood T cell repertoires in COVID-19. Study summary: Italy, Spain and the United States were the sources of the convalescent and acute COVID-19 samples.

The Seattle patients, enrolled during active infection, were followed longitudinally. Methods used by the authors: Estimation of nucleated cell counts was performed using reference gene primer amplification. Profiled with immunoSEQ multiplex PCR; TCRdb holds only in-frame clones, not every one. Clone size and the V and J calls come from that table; the DNA yielded D and trimming. The data hold over 45,000 clones, with approximately 90% observed a single time. CDR3 length equals 16 residues. From germline, CDR1 is LGHNA and CDR2 YNFKEQ. Trimming stripped 2 bases from V and 4 bases from J, with 18 bases between. In its sample, this clone was seen a few times.

What was sequenced was peripheral blood. This sequence was found in a man aged 40-49 years with COVID-19, enrolled during active disease. J is TRBJ2-7 and V is TRBV4-2; TRBD2 is a possible D gene (6 bases). This CDR3 reads CASSQSGLQAGYEQYF. CDR3 sequence (DNA): TGTGCCAGCAGCCAATCGGGACTCCAAGCAGGATACGAGCAGTACTTC.